Included here is one T cell receptor beta chain sequence, with context. This CDR3 has 15 residues. V was shortened by 4 bases and J by 3 bases, with 16 bases between the two germline ends. Per the germline V gene, CDR1 is SGHKS and CDR2 is YYEKEE (reference sequence). PCR was performed a second time for about 6 to 11 cycles using a sample-barcoded 5' primer and a J-beta primer mix. TCRdb reanalysed the 5' RACE reads using MiXCR and keeps one entry per CDR3 protein. The sample carries some 1.5 million distinct CDR3 sequences, approximately 28% recorded once. The data originate from a study of blood T cells in healthy people across ages. Across the whole study: Researchers report that template switching captured about one barcoded beta molecule per two T cells.

Sequences were obtained from blood. The clonotype originates from a woman aged 25 to 39 in good health. V and J are TRBV5-5 and TRBJ1-1, with a possible D match to TRBD1 (5 bases). CDR3 sequence reads: CASSQDRDPYTEAFF. The CDR3 nucleotides read TGTGCCAGCAGCCAGGACCGGGACCCGTACACTGAAGCTTTCTTT.